These 6 T cell receptor beta chains came from one sample sequenced in a study of patients and donors after allogeneic stem cell transplantation. TCRdb processed the RT-PCR reads anew with MiXCR; each CDR3 protein has one entry. The profile shows over 200,000 distinct CDR3 sequences, around two fifths of them singletons. Sequenced material: blood, either unsorted or a sorted T cell fraction (not recorded which). The receptors here all came from a human donor who was either an allogeneic HSCT recipient or a stem cell or donor lymphocyte infusion donor (not recorded which). It is not recorded whose cells these are; they may come from a transplant donor.

The chain has TRBV7-2 and TRBJ2-4, with unresolved D. CDR3 length equals 15 residues. The V gene lost 5 bases and the J gene lost 6 bases, with 17 bases spanning the gap. The V gene's germline CDR1 is SGHTA and CDR2 FQGNSA. For the CDR3, the DNA is TGTGCCAGCAGCACCACGATAACATATTCAAACATTCAGTACTTC. This codes for CASSTTITYSNIQYF. Supplemented by reference TRBV7-2 and TRBJ2-4, the full variable domain reads GAGVSQSPSNKVTEKGKDVELRCDPISGHTALYWYRQSLGQGLEFLIYFQGNSAPDKSGLPSDRFSAERTGGSVSTLTIQRTQQEDSAVYLCASSTTITYSNIQYFGAGTRLSVL.

The J gene is TRBJ2-7, the V gene TRBV2; tentative D call: TRBD1 (5 bases). Germline CDR1 is SNHLY and CDR2 is FYNNEI. The ends were cut back, 6 bases at V and 5 bases at J, with 14 bases in the middle. The CDR3 has 13 amino acids. CDR3 region: CASRGSGLHEQYF. The CDR3 DNA sequence: TGTGCCAGCAGGGGGTCAGGGTTGCACGAGCAGTACTTC.

This clonotype was observed a handful of times. This chain connects TRBV20-1 to TRBJ1-5, with D uncertain. Germline assignment: CDR1 DFQATT and CDR2 SNEGSKA (reference sequence). V was pared by 3 bases and J by 5 bases, with 11 bases between. The CDR3 runs to 13 residues. The CDR3 coding sequence is TGCAGTGCTAGCCGGGGAGGCGATCAGCCCCAGCATTTT. Encoded protein: CSASRGGDQPQHF.

The chain joins TRBV9 to TRBJ1-3, with no clear D. Trimming pared 0 bases from V and 0 bases from J, leaving 10 bases between. The CDR3 is 16 amino acids. Germline CDR1 is SGDLS and CDR2 is YYNGEE. In nucleotides, the CDR3 is TGTGCCAGCAGCGTAGGGAATGGGCACTCTGGAAACACCATATATTTT. Its translation: CASSVGNGHSGNTIYF.

The chain uses TRBV15 and TRBJ2-7; tentatively, D is TRBD1 (5 bases). The CDR3 consists of 13 residues. In germline, CDR1 is LNHNV, CDR2 YYDKDF (reference sequence). With 3 bases removed from V and 3 bases from J, the gap between germline ends came to 9 bases. The CDR3 loop is CATSRDTDYEQYF. The CDR3 DNA reads as TGTGCCACCAGCAGGGACACGGACTACGAGCAGTACTTC.

This clonotype was recorded many times. This chain joins TRBV6-5 and TRBJ1-3; a weak D match, TRBD1 (5 bases). Germline CDR1 MNHEY, CDR2 SVGAGI. This CDR3 contains 15 residues. V was trimmed by 5 bases and J by 0 bases, leaving 11 bases between them. This CDR3 is CASSLDSSSGNTIYF. In DNA, the CDR3 is TGTGCCAGCAGTCTCGACAGCTCCTCTGGAAACACCATATATTTT.